The rows below give T cell receptor beta chains drawn from one sample of a study of blood T cells in healthy people across ages. TCRdb used MiXCR to reprocess the 5' RACE reads, holding one entry per CDR3 protein. The table has 850,000 to 1,300,000 distinct CDR3 sequences, under 45% seen once. Source material: blood. The receptors shown here come from an older woman in good health. Each CDR3 is given with its conserved first and last residue. Fields, in order: V gene, D gene, J gene, clone size, CDR3 DNA, CDR3 protein. D genes are given only for firm matches. Not every row has a clone size; where given, it reads once, few, many or a size class.

>TRBV20-1|.|TRBJ2-2|.
TGCAGTGCAGTAGGGACCTACCGAACCGGGGAGCTGTTTTTT
CSAVGTYRTGELFF
>TRBV15|.|TRBJ1-4|few
TGTGCCACCGCAGTTGGTGAAAAACTGTTTTTT
CATAVGEKLFF
>TRBV4-1|TRBD1|TRBJ1-2|few
TGCGCCAGCAGCTCCTCTCCACCGGGACAGGGGGCGCTTGGCTACACCTTC
CASSSSPPGQGALGYTF
>TRBV20-1|.|TRBJ2-7|.
TGCAGTGCGTCAATGGCAGGGTTTGACGAGCAGTACTTC
CSASMAGFDEQYF
>TRBV20-1|TRBD2|TRBJ2-7|few
TGCAGTGCTTTGCGGGAGCAACGCGAGCAGTACTTC
CSALREQREQYF
>TRBV20-1|.|TRBJ2-7|once
TGCAGTGCTAGAGTGGGGGACTCCTACGAGCAGTACTTC
CSARVGDSYEQYF
>TRBV29-1|TRBD1|TRBJ2-1|few
TGCAGCTCTACAACCCCGACAGGGGGCGCGGACAATGAGCAGTTCTTC
CSSTTPTGGADNEQFF
>TRBV27|TRBD1|TRBJ1-1|.
TGTGCCAGCAGTCGCCGGACAGGCACTGAAGCTTTCTTT
CASSRRTGTEAFF
>TRBV10-3|.|TRBJ2-7|many
TGTGCCATCAGTGAGACAGGGACCTACGAGCAGTACTTC
CAISETGTYEQYF
>TRBV7-2|.|TRBJ2-3|.
TGTGCCAGCAGCCCCCAGCGCACAGATACGCAGTATTTT
CASSPQRTDTQYF
>TRBV10-3|.|TRBJ1-1|.
TGTGCCACCACGGCTACGATAGGCGCTGAAGCTTTCTTT
CATTATIGAEAFF
>TRBV5-6|TRBD1|TRBJ1-2|.
TGTGCCAGCAGCTGGACAGGGCCTTATGGCTACACCTTC
CASSWTGPYGYTF
>TRBV3-1|TRBD2|TRBJ2-7|.
TGTGCCAGCAGGCAGCGGGAGGATTCCTACGAGCAGTACTTC
CASRQREDSYEQYF
>TRBV5-6|TRBD1|TRBJ2-5|.
TGTGCCAGCAGCCCGAGACAGGGGGCTAGGGAGACCCAGTACTTC
CASSPRQGARETQYF
>TRBV3-1|TRBD1|TRBJ2-3|.
TGTGCCAGCAGCCAAGGACAGGGGGCGGGGACAGATACGCAGTATTTT
CASSQGQGAGTDTQYF
>TRBV27|.|TRBJ1-5|.
TGTGCCATCCCAAAACCGGGACCCACCGTCCATCAGCCCCAGCATTTT
CAIPKPGPTVHQPQHF
>TRBV3-1|.|TRBJ2-3|.
TGTGCCAGCAGCCCGAGGACAGTGACTAGCACAGATACGCAGTATTTT
CASSPRTVTSTDTQYF
>TRBV12-3/TRBV12-4|.|TRBJ1-5|.
TGTGCCAGCAGTTTTGAACACAACAATCAGCCCCAGCATTTT
CASSFEHNNQPQHF
>TRBV5-1|.|TRBJ2-3|few
TGCGCCAGCAGCTCGGCGATCCACACAGATACGCAGTATTTT
CASSSAIHTDTQYF
>TRBV4-2|.|TRBJ2-1|.
TGTGCCAGCAGCCAAAACCCCTCCCTAGAGAGGGTTTCCTACAATGAGCAGTTCTTC
CASSQNPSLERVSYNEQFF
>TRBV6-5|TRBD1|TRBJ1-2|.
TGTGCCAGCAGTTACTCAGGGACAGGGGCACACTATGGCTACACCTTC
CASSYSGTGAHYGYTF